The rows below give T cell receptor beta chains drawn from one sample of a study of blood T cell repertoires in COVID-19. The protocol was immunoSEQ multiplex PCR, while the TCRdb copy is restricted to in-frame clones and leaves out a portion. The top ten clones hold around 16% of a sample with over 65,000 clones, 82% of them seen once. The specimen was peripheral blood. These receptors all stem from a man older than 75 with active COVID-19. The CDR3 runs from the conserved cysteine through the conserved F or W. A D gene is named only where the DNA matches it firmly. Where a row states a size, it is once, few, many or the class of an expanded clone; other rows omit it.

DNA: TGTGCCAGCAGCCGGGACTTGCAAGAGACCCAGTACTTC
CDR3: CASSRDLQETQYF
J: TRBJ2-5
D: .
size: .
V: TRBV6-2/TRBV6-3
length: 13

DNA: TGTGCCAGCAGTGAAGGGCAGGGGGCTTCTGGAAACACCATATATTTT
CDR3: CASSEGQGASGNTIYF
J: TRBJ1-3
D: TRBD1
size: .
V: TRBV6-1
length: 16

DNA: TGTGCCAGCAGTCAAGGACTAGAAAGGGTGGGAGATACGCAGTATTTT
CDR3: CASSQGLERVGDTQYF
J: TRBJ2-3
D: TRBD2
size: .
V: TRBV27
length: 16

DNA: TGCGCCAGCAGCTCGGGACAGGCGCTTAACTCTGGGGCCAACGTCCTGACTTTC
CDR3: CASSSGQALNSGANVLTF
J: TRBJ2-6
D: TRBD1
size: .
V: TRBV5-1
length: 18

DNA: TGTGCCAGCAGTTCCCGACAGGGGGGAAGTTTGGATGAGCAGTTCTTC
CDR3: CASSSRQGGSLDEQFF
J: TRBJ2-1
D: TRBD1
size: .
V: TRBV28
length: 16

DNA: TGTGCCACCGTGCGGGTGGGTGAAGCTTTCTTT
CDR3: CATVRVGEAFF
J: TRBJ1-1
D: .
size: .
V: TRBV27
length: 11

DNA: TGTGCCAGCAGCCTTTACAGGGCTTCACCCCTCCACTTT
CDR3: CASSLYRASPLHF
J: TRBJ1-6
D: .
size: .
V: TRBV14
length: 13

DNA: TGTGCCAGCAGCTTAGACCGGGGGGCCGGCGGGGCTGGTGGCTACACCTTC
CDR3: CASSLDRGAGGAGGYTF
J: TRBJ1-2
D: .
size: .
V: TRBV7-9
length: 17

DNA: TGTGCCAGCAGCTCAGGGGACAGCCACACAGATACGCAGTATTTT
CDR3: CASSSGDSHTDTQYF
J: TRBJ2-3
D: TRBD1
size: .
V: TRBV11-3
length: 15

DNA: TGCAGCGTTGAGGAGGGCAACGGCAATCAGCCCCAGCATTTT
CDR3: CSVEEGNGNQPQHF
J: TRBJ1-5
D: .
size: .
V: TRBV29-1
length: 14

DNA: TGTGCCAGCAGCCCTTCGAGGCGGGGGCGCAATGAGCAGTTCTTC
CDR3: CASSPSRRGRNEQFF
J: TRBJ2-1
D: .
size: .
V: TRBV2
length: 15

DNA: TGTGCCAGCTCACCACGATCACAGGGCTCTGAAGCTTTCTTT
CDR3: CASSPRSQGSEAFF
J: TRBJ1-1
D: .
size: .
V: TRBV18
length: 14

DNA: TGTGCCAGCAACGCGGGGTCAGATACGCAGTATTTT
CDR3: CASNAGSDTQYF
J: TRBJ2-3
D: .
size: once
V: TRBV28
length: 12

DNA: TGCAGCGGGGAAACCGGGACAACCTACAATGAGCAGTTCTTC
CDR3: CSGETGTTYNEQFF
J: TRBJ2-1
D: .
size: .
V: TRBV29-1
length: 14

DNA: TGCGCCAGCAGCCAAGAGGAACAGGGGGGACAGCCCCAGCATTTT
CDR3: CASSQEEQGGQPQHF
J: TRBJ1-5
D: TRBD1
size: .
V: TRBV4-1
length: 15

DNA: TGCGCCAGCAGCCAGGAGACAGGGGACTATGGCTACACCTTC
CDR3: CASSQETGDYGYTF
J: TRBJ1-2
D: TRBD1
size: .
V: TRBV4-3
length: 14

DNA: TGTGCCAGCTCATTAGACAGGGCCTTTAATCAGCCCCAGCATTTT
CDR3: CASSLDRAFNQPQHF
J: TRBJ1-5
D: TRBD1
size: .
V: TRBV18
length: 15

DNA: TGTGCCAGCAGCCGGACGGTGGGGGCGTCAGAGACCCAGTACTTC
CDR3: CASSRTVGASETQYF
J: TRBJ2-5
D: .
size: .
V: TRBV5-6
length: 15

DNA: TGTGCCAGCAGCTTAGTGAAACAGGGAATAAGGGGGCAGTACTTC
CDR3: CASSLVKQGIRGQYF
J: TRBJ2-7
D: .
size: .
V: TRBV7-9
length: 15

DNA: TGTGCCAGCTCACCACGCCCTAGCAGGGGCGAGAACACTGAAGCTTTCTTT
CDR3: CASSPRPSRGENTEAFF
J: TRBJ1-1
D: .
size: .
V: TRBV18
length: 17

DNA: TGTGCCACCAGTGATTCCGGGACAGGGACCTACAATGAGCAGTTCTTC
CDR3: CATSDSGTGTYNEQFF
J: TRBJ2-1
D: TRBD1
size: .
V: TRBV24-1
length: 16

DNA: TGTGCCAGCAGCCCACCGGGACTAGTGGGCGGGGAGCTGTTTTTT
CDR3: CASSPPGLVGGELFF
J: TRBJ2-2
D: TRBD2
size: .
V: TRBV9
length: 15

DNA: TGTGCCAGCTCACTACAGGGGGCCACTGAAGCTTTCTTT
CDR3: CASSLQGATEAFF
J: TRBJ1-1
D: TRBD1
size: .
V: TRBV18
length: 13

DNA: TGTGCCAGTAGTGCCCGGACAGGGATGGCCGGGGCCAACGTCCTGACTTTC
CDR3: CASSARTGMAGANVLTF
J: TRBJ2-6
D: TRBD1
size: once
V: TRBV19
length: 17

DNA: TGTGCCAGCAGTTACCGACCGGACAGGCGCAATCAGCCCCAGCATTTT
CDR3: CASSYRPDRRNQPQHF
J: TRBJ1-5
D: TRBD1
size: .
V: TRBV6-2/TRBV6-3
length: 16

DNA: TGTGCCAGCAGCGGCTTTCGATCCGAGCAGTACTTC
CDR3: CASSGFRSEQYF
J: TRBJ2-7
D: .
size: few
V: TRBV14
length: 12

DNA: TGTGCCAGCAGCTTAGCGGGACAAAACTTGGATGGCTACACCTTC
CDR3: CASSLAGQNLDGYTF
J: TRBJ1-2
D: .
size: .
V: TRBV7-2
length: 15

DNA: TGCGCCAGCAGCTTGGCCAAAACTAGCGGAGAAGAGACCCAGTACTTC
CDR3: CASSLAKTSGEETQYF
J: TRBJ2-5
D: TRBD2
size: .
V: TRBV5-1
length: 16

DNA: TGTGCCAGCGGCCTCTCGGGAGGCCCTTATGAGCAGTTCTTC
CDR3: CASGLSGGPYEQFF
J: TRBJ2-1
D: TRBD2
size: .
V: TRBV7-8
length: 14

DNA: TGTGCCAGCAGCTTGGCGGGGGGAACCTACGAGCAGTACTTC
CDR3: CASSLAGGTYEQYF
J: TRBJ2-7
D: TRBD2
size: .
V: TRBV7-2
length: 14

DNA: TGTGCCAGCTCACCAGTGACAGGGGAGGTTGGCTACACCTTC
CDR3: CASSPVTGEVGYTF
J: TRBJ1-2
D: TRBD1
size: few
V: TRBV18
length: 14

DNA: TGTGCCAGCTCAAAAACTAGCGGGGGCTACGAGCAGTACTTC
CDR3: CASSKTSGGYEQYF
J: TRBJ2-7
D: TRBD2
size: .
V: TRBV18
length: 14

DNA: TGTGCCAGCAGTTACTCGGCAGGGTTACAAGATACGCAGTATTTT
CDR3: CASSYSAGLQDTQYF
J: TRBJ2-3
D: .
size: few
V: TRBV6-5
length: 15

DNA: TGTGCCAGCACCACACCGTCTGGGGCCAACGTCCTGACTTTC
CDR3: CASTTPSGANVLTF
J: TRBJ2-6
D: .
size: .
V: TRBV6-5
length: 14

DNA: TGTGCCAGTAGTATAGCCGGGGAAGGTTCACCCCTCCACTTT
CDR3: CASSIAGEGSPLHF
J: TRBJ1-6
D: .
size: .
V: TRBV19
length: 14

DNA: TGTGCCTGGAGTGTGGTAACGGGGTCCACAGATACGCAGTATTTT
CDR3: CAWSVVTGSTDTQYF
J: TRBJ2-3
D: .
size: few
V: TRBV30
length: 15

DNA: TGTGCCAGCAGCCCCCGGACAGGGAACACCGGGGAGCTGTTTTTT
CDR3: CASSPRTGNTGELFF
J: TRBJ2-2
D: TRBD1
size: .
V: TRBV6-5
length: 15

DNA: TGTGCCAGCAGTTCACCGCGAGGACAGGGACGGAACACCATATATTTT
CDR3: CASSSPRGQGRNTIYF
J: TRBJ1-3
D: TRBD1
size: .
V: TRBV6-5
length: 16

DNA: TGCGCCAGCAGCTTGGGACAGGGAAACCGTCCTGGAAACACCATATATTTT
CDR3: CASSLGQGNRPGNTIYF
J: TRBJ1-3
D: TRBD1
size: .
V: TRBV5-1
length: 17

DNA: TGTGCCAGCAGTGAGGCAGGGTGGGGCGAAAAACTGTTTTTT
CDR3: CASSEAGWGEKLFF
J: TRBJ1-4
D: .
size: many
V: TRBV25-1
length: 14

DNA: TGTGCCTGGAGTGTACACTCAGGGGGCAATCAGCCCCAGCATTTT
CDR3: CAWSVHSGGNQPQHF
J: TRBJ1-5
D: .
size: few
V: TRBV30
length: 15

DNA: TGTGCCAGCAGTTTATTAGGGGAAGTGGGCTACACCTTC
CDR3: CASSLLGEVGYTF
J: TRBJ1-2
D: .
size: .
V: TRBV12-3/TRBV12-4
length: 13